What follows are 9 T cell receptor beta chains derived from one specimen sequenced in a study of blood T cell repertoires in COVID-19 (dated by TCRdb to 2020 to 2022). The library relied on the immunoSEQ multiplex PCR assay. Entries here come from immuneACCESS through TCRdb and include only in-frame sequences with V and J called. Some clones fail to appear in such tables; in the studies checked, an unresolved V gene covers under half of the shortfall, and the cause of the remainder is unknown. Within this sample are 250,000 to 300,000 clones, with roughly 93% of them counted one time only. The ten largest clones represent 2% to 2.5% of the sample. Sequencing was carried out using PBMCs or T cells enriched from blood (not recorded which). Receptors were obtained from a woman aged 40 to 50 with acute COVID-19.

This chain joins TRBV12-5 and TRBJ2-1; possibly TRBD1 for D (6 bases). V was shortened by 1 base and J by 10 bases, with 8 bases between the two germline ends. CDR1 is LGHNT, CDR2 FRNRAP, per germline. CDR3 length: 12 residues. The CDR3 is CASGLGGQEQFF. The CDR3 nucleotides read TGTGCTAGTGGTTTGGGCGGACAGGAGCAGTTCTTC.

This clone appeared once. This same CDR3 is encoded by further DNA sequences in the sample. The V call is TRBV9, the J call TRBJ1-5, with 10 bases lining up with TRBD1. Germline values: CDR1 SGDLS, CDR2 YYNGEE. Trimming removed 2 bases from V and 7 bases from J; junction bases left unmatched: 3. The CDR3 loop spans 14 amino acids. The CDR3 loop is CASSVGQGNQPQHF. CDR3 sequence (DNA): TGTGCCAGCAGCGTGGGACAGGGGAACCAGCCCCAGCATTTT. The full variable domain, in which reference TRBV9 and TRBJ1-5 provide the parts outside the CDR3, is DSGVTQTPKHLITATGQRVTLRCSPRSGDLSVYWYQQSLDQGLQFLIQYYNGEERAKGNILERFSAQQFPDLHSELNLSSLELGDSALYFCASSVGQGNQPQHFGDGTRLSIL.

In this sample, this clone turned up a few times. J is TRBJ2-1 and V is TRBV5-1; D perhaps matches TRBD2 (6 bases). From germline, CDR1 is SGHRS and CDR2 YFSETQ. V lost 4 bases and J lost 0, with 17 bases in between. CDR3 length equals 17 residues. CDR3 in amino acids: CASSGTGTPSSYNEQFF. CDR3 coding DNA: TGCGCCAGCAGCGGGACCGGGACTCCGAGCTCCTACAATGAGCAGTTCTTC.

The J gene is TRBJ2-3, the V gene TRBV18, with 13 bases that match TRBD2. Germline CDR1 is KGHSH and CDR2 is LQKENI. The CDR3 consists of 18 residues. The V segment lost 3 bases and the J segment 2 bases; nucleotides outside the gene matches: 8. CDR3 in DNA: TGTGCCAGCTCACCTCGGACTAGCGGGGGACACAACACAGATACGCAGTATTTT. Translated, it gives CASSPRTSGGHNTDTQYF.

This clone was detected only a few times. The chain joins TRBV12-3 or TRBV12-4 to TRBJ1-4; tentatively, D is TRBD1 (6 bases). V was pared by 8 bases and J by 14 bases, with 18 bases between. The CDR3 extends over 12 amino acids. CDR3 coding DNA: TGTGCCAGCGGCTTAAACAGGGTTTGGCTGTTTTTT. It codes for CASGLNRVWLFF.

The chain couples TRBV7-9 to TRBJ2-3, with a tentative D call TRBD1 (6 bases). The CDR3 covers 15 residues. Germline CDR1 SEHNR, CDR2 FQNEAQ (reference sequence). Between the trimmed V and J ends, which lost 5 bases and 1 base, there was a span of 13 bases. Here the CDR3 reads CASSKTGSGTDTQYF. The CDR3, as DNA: TGTGCCAGCAGCAAAACAGGGTCTGGCACAGATACGCAGTATTTT.

The CDR3: CSAPGGDGYTF. In DNA, the CDR3 is TGCAGTGCTCCTGGGGGGGACGGCTACACCTTC. The chain combines TRBV20-1 with TRBJ1-2, with D maybe TRBD1 (5 bases). The germline CDR1 and CDR2 sequences are DFQATT and SNEGSKA (reference sequence). This CDR3 is built from 11 residues. Trimming shortened V by 5 bases and J by 8 bases, and 12 bases separated the two germline ends.

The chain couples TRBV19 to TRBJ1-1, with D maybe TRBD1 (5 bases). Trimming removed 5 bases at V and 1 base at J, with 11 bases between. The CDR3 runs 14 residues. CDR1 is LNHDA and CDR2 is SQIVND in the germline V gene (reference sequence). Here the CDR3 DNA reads TGTGCCAGTAGTGTTGGGCAGGGGAACACTGAAGCTTTCTTT. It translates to CASSVGQGNTEAFF.

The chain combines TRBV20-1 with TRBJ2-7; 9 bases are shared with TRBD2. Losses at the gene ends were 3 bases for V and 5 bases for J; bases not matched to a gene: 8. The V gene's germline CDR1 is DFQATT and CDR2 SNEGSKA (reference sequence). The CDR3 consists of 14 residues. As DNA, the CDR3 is TGCAGTGCTAGTTTAGGACTAGCGTCCCACGAGCAGTACTTC. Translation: CSASLGLASHEQYF.